The 19 T cell receptor beta chains given below trace back to one sample, sequenced in a study of cytomegalovirus exposure and HLA in healthy donors. PCR involved 60 Vbeta and 13 Jbeta primers. Using immunoSEQ multiplex PCR, the repertoire was profiled, and TCRdb retains in-frame clones only, with some absent. This repertoire shows a few hundred thousand clones, under 90% found once; its top ten account for about 0.28%. Sequencing input: PBMCs. The receptor source for this set is a girl aged 2 to 10 in good health and CMV-seronegative.

The chain has TRBV2 and TRBJ2-5, with no clear D. Germline V gene lookup returns CDR1 SNHLY and CDR2 FYNNEI. The V gene lost 7 bases and the J gene lost 2 bases, with 11 bases spanning the gap. The CDR3 consists of 13 residues. In nucleotides, the CDR3 is TGTGCCAGCACCGAAAGACTGCAAGAGACCCAGTACTTC. Protein sequence: CASTERLQETQYF. The full variable domain, rest sourced from reference TRBV2 and TRBJ2-5, is EPEVTQTPSHQVTQMGQEVILRCVPISNHLYFYWYRQILGQKVEFLVSFYNNEISEKSEIFDDQFSVERPDGSNFTLKIRSTKLEDSAMYFCASTERLQETQYFGPGTRLLVL.

The chain recombines TRBV11-2 with TRBJ1-2; perhaps TRBD1 as D (5 bases). V shed 3 bases and J shed 7 bases, with 21 bases lying between them. Looked up from germline, CDR1 is SGHAT and CDR2 is FQNNGV. The CDR3 is 16 amino acids. The CDR3 nucleotides are TGTGCCAGCAGCTTGTTTGGGGCTATGGATTTTTCTGGCTACACCTTC. Its protein product is CASSLFGAMDFSGYTF.

V and J are TRBV18 and TRBJ1-5; D remains ambiguous. V lost 3 bases to trimming and J lost 3 bases, with 9 bases between them. Germline V CDR1 and CDR2: KGHSH, LQKENI. This CDR3 is built from 14 residues. The CDR3 region has the DNA TGTGCCAGCTCACCCGGAGGGCTCAATCAGCCCCAGCATTTT. It codes for CASSPGGLNQPQHF.

The chain combines TRBV19 with TRBJ2-1; 9 positions agree with TRBD2. V lost 1 base and J lost 2; bases outside the gene matches: 9. Germline lookup yields CDR1 LNHDA and CDR2 SQIVND (reference sequence). This CDR3 contains 18 residues. In DNA, the CDR3 is TGTGCCAGTAGTATAGCTCCGACTAGCGGTTGGGCCTACAATGAGCAGTTCTTC. It is translated as CASSIAPTSGWAYNEQFF.

The chain joins TRBV6-5 to TRBJ2-7, with 8 nucleotides matching TRBD1. Germline V gives CDR1 MNHEY, CDR2 SVGAGI. CDR3 length equals 14 residues. The V segment lost 4 bases and the J segment 2 bases; nucleotides outside the gene matches: 4. DNA for the CDR3: TGTGCCAGCAGTTGGGACAGGTCAGCCTACGAGCAGTACTTC. Protein sequence: CASSWDRSAYEQYF.

The chain joins TRBV7-8 to TRBJ1-2, with D perhaps TRBD1 (5 bases). Germline V gives CDR1 SGHVS, CDR2 FQNEAQ. CDR3 length equals 14 residues. The V end lost 5 bases, the J end lost 4 bases, and 14 bases lay between the germline ends. The chain's CDR3 is CASSHSDKTYGYTF. CDR3 sequence (DNA): TGTGCCAGCAGCCACTCGGACAAGACCTATGGCTACACCTTC.

The rearrangement links TRBV4-2 to TRBJ1-3, with D maybe TRBD1 (6 bases). Germline CDR1 reads LGHNA; CDR2 reads YNFKEQ. V lost 0 bases and J lost 7, with 16 bases in between. The CDR3 totals 16 residues. In DNA, the CDR3 is TGTGCCAGCAGCCAAGAGAGGGGGGGCGCGGGTAACACCATATATTTT. The encoded protein is CASSQERGGAGNTIYF.

Here the CDR3 DNA reads TGTGCCAGCAGTGAATTGACAGGGGGCTGGGAAAAACTGTTTTTT. Translating it yields CASSELTGGWEKLFF. The rearrangement joins TRBV6-1 to TRBJ1-4, with TRBD1 matching over 10 bases. The CDR3 totals 15 residues. After removal of 2 bases from V and 8 bases from J, the junction contained 5 bases not matched to a gene. CDR1 MNHNS and CDR2 SASEGT come from the germline V gene.

The DNA of the CDR3 is TGCGCCAGCAGCCAAGTCCGAAGCTATGTGCGTGGCTACACCTTC. Translating it yields CASSQVRSYVRGYTF. This chain connects TRBV4-1 to TRBJ1-2; D remains ambiguous. CDR1 is MGHRA, CDR2 YSYEKL, per germline. V shed 1 base and J shed 7 bases, with 16 bases lying between them. This CDR3 contains 15 residues.

The chain employs TRBV6-5 and TRBJ2-7; 7 bases map to TRBD2. V was pared by 6 bases and J by 2 bases, with 4 bases of the junction left unmatched. Germline V gene sequence: CDR1 MNHEY, CDR2 SVGAGI. CDR3 size: 13 residues. CDR3 in amino acids: CASSASGTYEQYF. The CDR3 DNA reads as TGTGCCAGCAGCGCTAGCGGTACCTACGAGCAGTACTTC.

This clone is a singleton in its sample. The rearrangement uses TRBV27 and TRBJ2-1, with D possibly being TRBD2 (6 bases). Looked up from germline, CDR1 is MNHEY and CDR2 is SMNVEV (reference sequence). CDR3 length: 16 residues. Trimming left V 4 bases short and J 0 bases short, with 13 bases between. The CDR3 here is CASSSLLGGSYNEQFF. Written as DNA, the CDR3 is TGTGCCAGCAGTTCTTTGCTCGGGGGCTCCTACAATGAGCAGTTCTTC.

The genes are TRBV28 and TRBJ1-3, with TRBD1 matching over 11 bases. J gave up 2 bases and V 2 bases, and 8 bases lay outside the gene matches. Germline V gives CDR1 MDHEN, CDR2 SYDVKM. The CDR3 loop spans 18 amino acids. The CDR3 region has the DNA TGTGCCAGCAGTTTAGGACAGGGGGCTCTTTCGCCTGGAAACACCATATATTTT. It encodes CASSLGQGALSPGNTIYF.

V gene TRBV5-1 combines with J gene TRBJ2-2; possibly TRBD1 for D (5 bases). V lost 0 bases, J lost 5 bases, and 8 bases lay in between. The CDR3 consists of 14 residues. From germline, CDR1 is SGHRS and CDR2 YFSETQ. CDR3 loop: CASSLGQGTGELFF. In DNA, the CDR3 is TGCGCCAGCAGCTTGGGTCAGGGAACCGGGGAGCTGTTTTTT.

The chain links TRBV5-1 to TRBJ2-3, with TRBD1 as a possible D gene (6 bases). The CDR3 is 14 residues long. Germline CDR1 is SGHRS and CDR2 is YFSETQ. The V end was cut by 4 bases, the J end by 0 bases, with 9 bases between. CDR3 in amino acids: CASSDRNSTDTQYF. CDR3 DNA sequence: TGCGCCAGCAGCGACAGGAATAGCACAGATACGCAGTATTTT.

The J gene is TRBJ1-1, the V gene TRBV6-5; 7 bases fit TRBD1. The germline gives CDR1 MNHEY, CDR2 SVGAGI. With V trimmed by 5 bases and J by 4 bases, 10 bases remained unmatched. The CDR3 runs 15 residues. The CDR3 sequence: CASSPQGVGVTEAFF. In nucleotides, the CDR3 is TGTGCCAGCAGTCCCCAGGGGGTAGGGGTCACTGAAGCTTTCTTT.

This clone was recorded only once. The rearrangement joins TRBV27 to TRBJ2-2; possibly TRBD1 for D (6 bases). The CDR3 has 17 residues. V was shortened by 3 bases and J by 0 bases, with 14 bases between the two germline ends. The germline V gene encodes CDR1 MNHEY and CDR2 SMNVEV (reference sequence). The CDR3 nucleotides are TGTGCCAGCAGTTTTAGGGCCGGGACATCGAACACCGGGGAGCTGTTTTTT. It specifies CASSFRAGTSNTGELFF.

This clone has a single count. CDR3 sequence (DNA): TGTGCCAGCAGTGCGGGGAGGGAAAAACTGTTTTTT. Its translation is CASSAGREKLFF. V gene TRBV2 combines with J gene TRBJ1-4; unclear D gene. Trimming took off 4 bases at V and 8 bases at J, with 8 bases between the two ends. This CDR3 comprises 12 residues. The germline V gene encodes CDR1 SNHLY and CDR2 FYNNEI.

The CDR3 sequence: CASSLEDRGGAETQYF. In DNA, the CDR3 is TGTGCCAGCAGCTTAGAAGACAGGGGAGGAGCGGAGACCCAGTACTTC. The genes are TRBV11-1 and TRBJ2-5, with TRBD1 identical over 8 bases. The germline CDR1 and CDR2 sequences are SGHAT and FQDESV (reference sequence). The CDR3 extends over 16 amino acids. V gave up 1 base and J gave up 5 bases; unmatched junction bases: 9. Based on the CDR3 plus reference TRBV11-1 and TRBJ2-5, the full variable domain is EAEVAQSPRYKITEKSQAVAFWCDPISGHATLYWYRQILGQGPELLVQFQDESVVDDSQLPKDRFSAERLKGVDSTLKIQPAELGDSAMYLCASSLEDRGGAETQYFGPGTRLLVL.

This clone was detected only once. The chain has TRBV19 and TRBJ2-4; D is perhaps TRBD2 (5 bases). CDR3 length: 16 residues. The germline V gene has CDR1 LNHDA and CDR2 SQIVND (reference sequence). The V gene lost 2 bases and the J gene lost 1 base, with 12 bases spanning the gap. The CDR3 DNA follows: TGTGCCAGTAGTATAAGTCGCGGGTGGGCCAAAAACATTCAGTACTTC. Its protein is CASSISRGWAKNIQYF.